This TCR beta chain was captured by sequencing in a study of response to subunit inactivated influenza vaccine. This clonotype showed up many times. TCRdb re-called the RT-PCR reads with MiXCR, one entry per CDR3 protein. The sample consists of 600,000 to 700,000 distinct CDR3 sequences, around 13% of them appearing once. The CDR3 has 16 amino acids. V lost 3 bases and J lost 4, with 17 bases in between. Germline values: CDR1 SGHKS, CDR2 YYEKEE (reference sequence). This sequence joins TRBV5-5 and TRBJ2-1; D is possibly TRBD1 or TRBD2 (5 bases each). The material sequenced was PBMCs from blood, taken around two weeks before vaccination. The clonotype was recovered from a middle-aged man who received an inactivated influenza vaccine. CDR3 nucleotides: TGTGCCAGCAGCTACCCAGGGACCCGGACGTACAATGAGCAGTTCTTC. Its protein product is CASSYPGTRTYNEQFF. Filled out from reference TRBV5-5 and TRBJ2-1, the complete variable domain reads DAGVTQSPTHLIKTRGQQVTLRCSPISGHKSVSWYQQVLGQGPQFIFQYYEKEERGRGNFPDRFSARQFPNYSSELNVNALLLGDSALYLCASSYPGTRTYNEQFFGPGTRLTVL.